The TCR beta chain described here comes from a study of blood T cells in healthy people across ages. Points on this clonotype: Its antigen is not known.

Together with a sample-barcoded 5' primer, a J-beta primer mix was included in a second PCR lasting about 7 to 11 cycles. Each cDNA molecule received a tag from a template-switch adaptor that had 12 random nucleotides. CDR3-containing paired-end reads numbering at least 2.5 million came from each sample. TCRdb re-analysed the 5' RACE reads in MiXCR, keeping a single row per CDR3 protein. The sample includes about 320,000 distinct CDR3 sequences, around 30% seen only once; the top ten take approximately 28%. Regarding the study as a whole: Lack of knowledge of donor CMV status possibly confounded expanded clonotype changes.

Looked up from germline, CDR1 is DFQATT and CDR2 is SNEGSKA (reference sequence). Deletions cut 0 bases from V and 0 bases from J, with 8 bases between. The CDR3 sequence is 15 residues long. The sample was blood. The receptor's source is a woman in her 70s in good health. The V and J genes are TRBV20-1 and TRBJ1-4, with unresolved D. The CDR3 region is CSARDPGSTNEKLFF. CDR3 nucleotide sequence: TGCAGTGCTAGAGATCCCGGGTCAACTAATGAAAAACTGTTTTTT.